This is a list of T cell receptor beta chains from one sample in a study of T cells expressing NK-cell markers. No DNA is given; TCRdb re-called the 5' RACE reads and lists each CDR3 protein once. This sample's clone table lists about 450,000 distinct CDR3 sequences. The sequenced sample was blood T cells: a sorted CD56 or NKG2C T cell subset, CD4+ or CD8+ T cells, or bulk PBMC T cells (not recorded which). These receptors were taken from a woman aged 18 to 69 in good health. CDR3s include the opening cysteine and the closing phenylalanine or tryptophan.

j_gene	v_gene	CDR3aa
TRBJ2-1	TRBV2	CATSGEFPYNEQFF
TRBJ2-1	TRBV7-2	CASRPGTSGEGNEQFF
TRBJ2-2	TRBV7-6	CASSHNTGELFF
TRBJ2-5	TRBV29-1	CSVRQGGETQYF
TRBJ2-5	TRBV20-1	CSGTAKQETQYF
TRBJ2-2	TRBV4-2	CASSPMEGWAGELFF
TRBJ2-7	TRBV27	CASSSGQATYEQYF
TRBJ2-4	TRBV6-2/TRBV6-3	CASRLAGEKNIQYF
TRBJ1-1	TRBV6-1	CASSEVGRGLLTEAFF
TRBJ2-3	TRBV20-1	CSAESSSSSTDTQYF
TRBJ2-3	TRBV19	CASSIWQTTSTDTQYF
TRBJ2-1	TRBV5-4	CASRGGVAGNNEQFF
TRBJ1-5	TRBV12-3/TRBV12-4	CASSGLGQPQHF
TRBJ2-3	TRBV28	CASSRGLAGSTDTQYF
TRBJ2-2	TRBV6-1	CASSLSGRARGELFF
TRBJ1-1	TRBV30	CAWREGIEAFF
TRBJ2-7	TRBV4-2	CASSQDSAQEQYF
TRBJ2-1	TRBV5-6	CASSLDRRTYNEQFF
TRBJ1-4	TRBV5-1	CASSPGQGAYQLFF
TRBJ1-6	TRBV11-2	CASSQTSSSYNSPLHF
TRBJ2-6	TRBV28	CASSTAPKANVLTF
TRBJ1-1	TRBV12-3/TRBV12-4	CASTSRERTGNTEAFF
TRBJ2-1	TRBV4-2	CASSQEETPSSYNEQFF
TRBJ2-1	TRBV14	CASSQEEGGTYNEQFF
TRBJ2-1	TRBV20-1	CSASRDLPQFF
TRBJ1-1	TRBV5-1	CASSLTSGQALNTEAFF
TRBJ2-1	TRBV3-1	CASSQVRNNEQFF
TRBJ1-3	TRBV5-5	CASSFDSISGNTIYF
TRBJ2-4	TRBV5-1	CASSLFPDLGNIQYF
TRBJ2-1	TRBV7-8	CASSGTGVTSGRAFNEQFF
TRBJ2-3	TRBV7-3	CASAVLAGGADTQYF
TRBJ1-2	TRBV20-1	CSAAGWDRGGYTF
TRBJ1-6	TRBV30	CAWKKVVSPLHF
TRBJ1-1	TRBV6-2/TRBV6-3	CASFDPLNTEAFF
TRBJ2-2	TRBV20-1	CSAKQNTGELFF
TRBJ1-5	TRBV7-9	CASSDSVYSNQPQHF
TRBJ2-3	TRBV20-1	CSAILGGTQYF
TRBJ1-1	TRBV20-1	CRPDGGVGTEAFF
TRBJ1-4	TRBV4-3	CASSPQRGVEKLFF
TRBJ2-2	TRBV19	CASSPPGVGTGELFF
TRBJ2-1	TRBV7-7	CASSKREGLGNEQFF
TRBJ2-7	TRBV20-1	CSARVPQGTGTSASYEQYF
TRBJ2-1	TRBV4-2	CASSEGLGYNEQFF
TRBJ1-3	TRBV5-1	CASSLEGAGENTIYF
TRBJ1-3	TRBV20-1	CSAQGKSGNTIYF
TRBJ2-6	TRBV28	CASSLGDRGSGANVLTF
TRBJ2-2	TRBV6-1	CASRHFDRVGDTGELFF
TRBJ2-3	TRBV7-3	CASSSTSGSSWDTQYF
TRBJ2-7	TRBV20-1	CSAMTSGSYKQYF
TRBJ2-2	TRBV20-1	CSARGDLNTGELFF
TRBJ2-1	TRBV4-1	CATRGTGGFREQFF